Listed below are T cell receptor beta chains from one sample, sequenced in a study of shared clonotypes between healthy human individuals. The repertoire was sequenced with immunoSEQ multiplex PCR; TCRdb's copy has only in-frame clones and lacks some. The table includes 750,000 to 1,000,000 clones, around 93% detected once. The sample comprised naive CD8+ T cells sorted from blood. Receptor source: a man aged 30-40 years in good health. Each CDR3 is given with its conserved first and last residue. D genes are given only for firm matches. Not every row has a clone size; where given, it reads once, few, many or a size class.

>TRBJ2-7|-|TRBD2|TRBV9
TGTGCCAGCAGCGTAAGGGCTAGCGGGAGCGGTCACGAGCAGTACTTC
CASSVRASGSGHEQYF
>TRBJ1-2|few|TRBD1|TRBV7-2
TGTGCCAGCAGCACTGAGGACAGGCGTGCCACCTATGGCTACACCTTC
CASSTEDRRATYGYTF
>TRBJ1-4|once|TRBD1|TRBV28
TGTGCCAGCAGTACCGGGACAGGGGGCACTAATGAAAAACTGTTTTTT
CASSTGTGGTNEKLFF
>TRBJ2-3|-|TRBD2|TRBV30
TGTGCCTGGACGCGGACTAGCGGACTTGGTACGCAGTATTTT
CAWTRTSGLGTQYF
>TRBJ1-5|once|-|TRBV5-4
TGTGCCAGCAGCTTGGAAGGGGCCGGGCAGCCCCAGCATTTT
CASSLEGAGQPQHF
>TRBJ2-7|-|TRBD1|TRBV2
TGTGCCAGCAGTGAATTCGGGACAGGCAAAAGCTCCTACGAGCAGTACTTC
CASSEFGTGKSSYEQYF
>TRBJ2-7|-|TRBD2|TRBV7-9
TGTGCCAGCAGCGGATCAGGGACTAGTCTCTACGAGCAGTACTTC
CASSGSGTSLYEQYF
>TRBJ2-2|-|TRBD2|TRBV28
TGTGCCAGCAGTCCGACCGGACTAGCGGAGGGCACCGGGGAGCTGTTTTTT
CASSPTGLAEGTGELFF
>TRBJ2-7|-|-|TRBV2
TGTGCCAGCCTAGGGGCGCGTAACGAGCAGTACTTC
CASLGARNEQYF
>TRBJ2-2|-|-|TRBV5-1
TGCGCCAGCAGCTTTGGGACCGGGGAGCTGTTTTTT
CASSFGTGELFF
>TRBJ2-7|-|-|TRBV7-9
TGTGCCAGCGTTAGTAGCGGTTACGAGCAGTACTTC
CASVSSGYEQYF
>TRBJ1-4|-|-|TRBV7-2
TGTGCCAGCAGCTTAGTCGGCGGAGGAGCAAGTGAAAAACTGTTTTTT
CASSLVGGGASEKLFF
>TRBJ1-1|-|-|TRBV27
TGTGCCAGCAGTCGTGGGGATAGGCACACTGAAGCTTTCTTT
CASSRGDRHTEAFF
>TRBJ1-5|-|-|TRBV10-3
TGTGCCATCAGTGAGACAGGGAGCGGTCAGCCCCAGCATTTT
CAISETGSGQPQHF
>TRBJ2-1|few|-|TRBV27
TGTGCCAGCAGTTTACTAGGTGATGAGCAGTTCTTC
CASSLLGDEQFF
>TRBJ2-4|-|-|TRBV11-2
TGTGCCAGCAAGTTTCTAAACATTCAGTACTTC
CASKFLNIQYF
>TRBJ2-7|-|-|TRBV27
TGTGCCAGCAGTTATTTACCTGGGAACTACGAGCAGTACTTC
CASSYLPGNYEQYF
>TRBJ2-7|-|-|TRBV11-1
TGTGCCAGCAGCTTAGGGTGGACAGCGAGCTCCTACGAGCAGTACTTC
CASSLGWTASSYEQYF
>TRBJ2-2|-|-|TRBV13
TGTGCCAGCAGCTTAGTCTTTAAGGGGGACACCGGGGAGCTGTTTTTT
CASSLVFKGDTGELFF
>TRBJ2-1|once|-|TRBV29-1
TGCAGCGTTGAAGTAGGGACCCACAATGAGCAGTTCTTC
CSVEVGTHNEQFF